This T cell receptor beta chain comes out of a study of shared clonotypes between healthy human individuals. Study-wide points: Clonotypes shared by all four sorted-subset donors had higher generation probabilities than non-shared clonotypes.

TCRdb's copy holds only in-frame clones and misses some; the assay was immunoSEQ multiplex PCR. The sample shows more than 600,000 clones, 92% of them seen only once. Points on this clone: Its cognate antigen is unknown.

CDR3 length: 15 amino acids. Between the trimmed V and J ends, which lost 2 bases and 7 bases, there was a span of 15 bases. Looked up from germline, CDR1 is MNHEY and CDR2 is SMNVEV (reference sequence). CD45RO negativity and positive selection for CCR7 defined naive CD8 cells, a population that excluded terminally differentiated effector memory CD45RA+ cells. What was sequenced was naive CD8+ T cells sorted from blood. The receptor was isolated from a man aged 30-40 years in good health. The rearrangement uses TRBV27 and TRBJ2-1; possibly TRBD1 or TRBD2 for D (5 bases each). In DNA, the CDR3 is TGTGCCAGCAGTTTAATTAAGGGGCTAGCTAATGAGCAGTTCTTC. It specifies CASSLIKGLANEQFF.